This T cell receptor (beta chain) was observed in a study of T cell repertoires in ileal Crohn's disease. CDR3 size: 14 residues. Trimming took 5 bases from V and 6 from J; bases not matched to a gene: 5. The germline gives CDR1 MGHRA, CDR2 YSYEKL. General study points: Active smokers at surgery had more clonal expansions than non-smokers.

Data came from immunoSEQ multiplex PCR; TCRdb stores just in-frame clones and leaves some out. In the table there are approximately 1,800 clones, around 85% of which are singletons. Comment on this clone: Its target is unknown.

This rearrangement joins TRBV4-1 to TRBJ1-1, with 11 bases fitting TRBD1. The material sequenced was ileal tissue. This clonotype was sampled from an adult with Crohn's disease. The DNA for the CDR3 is TGCGCCAGCAGCTTAGGGACAGGGGGTGCTGAAGCTTTCTTT. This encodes CASSLGTGGAEAFF.